What follows are 13 T cell receptor beta chains derived from one specimen sequenced in a study of blood T cell repertoires in COVID-19. Generated by immunoSEQ multiplex PCR, the TCRdb table keeps only in-frame clones and is missing some. The data contain roughly 30,000 clones, 84% of them singletons. Sequencing input: peripheral blood. All receptors derive from a man aged 65 to 79 with active COVID-19.

CDR3 sequence reads: CAVKTEVYGYTF. In DNA form, the CDR3 reads TGTGCCGTAAAGACTGAAGTCTATGGCTACACCTTC. The chain joins TRBV28 to TRBJ1-2; D uncertain. This CDR3 is built from 12 residues. Germline V gene sequence: CDR1 MDHEN, CDR2 SYDVKM. V was shortened by 11 bases and J by 4 bases, with 14 bases between the two germline ends.

This sequence joins TRBV5-1 and TRBJ2-5; 7 bases fit TRBD1. This CDR3 is 13 amino acids long. From germline, CDR1 is SGHRS and CDR2 YFSETQ. V was clipped by 9 bases and J by 1 base; unmatched bases: 6. CDR3 DNA sequence: TGCGCCACGACAGAGGGGGCCCAAGAGACCCAGTACTTC. This translates into CATTEGAQETQYF. The whole variable domain, filled in from reference TRBV5-1 and TRBJ2-5, reads KAGVTQTPRYLIKTRGQQVTLSCSPISGHRSVSWYQQTPGQGLQFLFEYFSETQRNKGNFPGRFSGRQFSNSRSEMNVSTLELGDSALYLCATTEGAQETQYFGPGTRLLVL.

The J gene is TRBJ2-5, the V gene TRBV5-1; 8 positions agree with TRBD2. The CDR3 loop spans 13 amino acids. V lost 2 bases, J lost 5 bases, and 2 bases stayed unmatched. Germline V gene data show CDR1 as SGHRS and CDR2 as YFSETQ. The CDR3 spells CASSFSGGETQYF. The DNA of the CDR3 is TGCGCCAGCAGCTTCTCGGGGGGGGAGACCCAGTACTTC.

This clone was counted only a few times. The chain joins TRBV5-6 to TRBJ1-2; 9 positions match TRBD1. CDR3 size: 16 residues. The germline gives CDR1 SGHDT, CDR2 YYEEEE. The V and J ends lost 6 bases and 2 bases, in that order; junction bases with no gene match: 11. CDR3 sequence (DNA): TGTGCCAGCACTGTTCCCGGGACAGGGCCCAACTATGGCTACACCTTC. This encodes CASTVPGTGPNYGYTF.

CDR3 DNA sequence: TGTGCCAGCAGTTACTCCGAGGGTCGGGCCAACGTCCTGACTTTC. This encodes CASSYSEGRANVLTF. This chain uses TRBV6-6 with TRBJ2-6; possible D gene TRBD2, 5 bases. CDR1 is MNHNY, CDR2 SVGAGI, per germline (reference sequence). There are 15 residues in the CDR3. The V gene lost 0 bases and the J gene lost 5 bases, with 8 bases spanning the gap.

The V gene is TRBV7-8, the J gene TRBJ2-7; D gene ambiguous. V was clipped by 4 bases and J by 2 bases, with 9 bases between them. The length of the CDR3 is 13 residues. Germline CDR1 reads SGHVS; CDR2 reads FQNEAQ. The CDR3 reads CASSSNTAYEQYF. As DNA, the CDR3 is TGTGCCAGCAGCTCAAATACAGCCTACGAGCAGTACTTC.

This chain links TRBV11-1 with TRBJ2-1; 12 bases match TRBD2. This CDR3 is 18 amino acids long. Germline CDR1 SGHAT, CDR2 FQDESV (reference sequence). The junction had 5 bases not matched to a gene; V was cut back by 0 bases and J by 2 bases. CDR3 bases: TGTGCCAGCAGCTTAGCCTCTAGCGGGGGGGCCACCTACAATGAGCAGTTCTTC. It translates to CASSLASSGGATYNEQFF.

The chain carries TRBV6-2 or TRBV6-3 and TRBJ2-6; 7 bases match TRBD1. The J segment lost 1 base and the V segment lost 3 bases, leaving 15 bases of the junction unmatched. From germline, CDR1 is MNHEY and CDR2 SVGEGT. The CDR3 covers 20 residues. The CDR3 spells CASSYDINSQGLSGANVLTF. The CDR3 DNA follows: TGTGCCAGCAGTTATGACATCAATTCACAGGGGCTTTCTGGGGCCAACGTCCTGACTTTC.

The V gene is TRBV5-1, the J gene TRBJ2-3; TRBD2 agrees at 13 bases. The CDR3 extends over 16 amino acids. The germline gives CDR1 SGHRS, CDR2 YFSETQ. J lost 6 bases, V lost 3 bases, and 7 bases had no gene match. CDR3 protein: CASSSPTSGGADTQYF. The CDR3 DNA reads TGCGCCAGCAGCTCGCCTACTAGCGGGGGGGCGGATACGCAGTATTTT.

DNA for the CDR3: TGTGCCAGCAGCTTATCTGCGGACAGGGGCTACGAGCAGTACTTC. Protein sequence: CASSLSADRGYEQYF. V is TRBV5-5 and J is TRBJ2-7; 9 bases match TRBD1. With 2 bases clipped from V and 3 bases from J, the junction kept 6 bases outside the gene matches. Looked up from germline, CDR1 is SGHKS and CDR2 is YYEKEE (reference sequence). CDR3 size: 15 residues.

Here the CDR3 reads CASSRQGLNTEAFF. The CDR3 nucleotides are TGCGCCAGCAGCCGACAGGGGTTGAACACTGAAGCTTTCTTT. This chain links TRBV5-1 with TRBJ1-1, with 8 bases fitting TRBD1. Germline CDR1 and CDR2: SGHRS and YFSETQ. The CDR3 contains 14 residues. The V gene end was trimmed by 4 bases and the J gene end by 0 bases; junction bases not matched to a gene: 2.

This chain links TRBV5-1 with TRBJ1-4; 8 positions match TRBD1. The CDR3 extends over 14 amino acids. Germline V CDR1 and CDR2: SGHRS, YFSETQ. J was trimmed by 7 bases and V by 4 bases; bases with no gene match: 6. CDR3 sequence: CASSPTGVGEKLFF. CDR3 nucleotide sequence: TGCGCCAGCAGCCCGACAGGGGTGGGTGAAAAACTGTTTTTT.

This clone was seen only once. The genes are TRBV6-5 and TRBJ1-5, with a tentative D call TRBD1 (6 bases). The ends were cut back, 6 bases at V and 5 bases at J, with 14 bases in the middle. The germline CDR1 and CDR2 sequences are MNHEY and SVGAGI. CDR3 size: 14 residues. CDR3 loop: CASRFGTRDQPQHF. In DNA, the CDR3 is TGTGCCAGCAGGTTTGGGACAAGAGATCAGCCCCAGCATTTT.